Reported below is one T cell receptor beta chain. This clonotype was seen at least ten times. Its antigen has not been determined. No much larger clonotype is one base removed from it; base qualities were not supplied. The entry originates in a study of human T cells and chemical hapten exposure (dated by TCRdb to the early 2020s). With regard to the full study: Libraries were pooled for sequencing, and variation in per-sample TCR yields was attributed mainly to small differences in library volumes within the pool. From each blood RNA sample, both TCR alpha and TCR beta chains were sequenced. In alopecia patients, the study followed how the peripheral blood TCR repertoire changed in vivo over primary and secondary sensitization to diphenylcyclopropenone (DPC), a hapten.

Trimming takes 6 bases from V and 8 bases from J, and the germline ends sit 13 bases apart. The germline V gene supplies CDR1 MNHEY and CDR2 SVGEGT. From its cysteine to its phenylalanine, the CDR3 spans 12 amino acids. Just the 36-base CDR3 DNA is kept, in frame starting at base 1. The time point label corresponds to: healthy volunteer bleed at 2 weeks. Unfractionated whole blood was collected in Tempus Blood RNA tubes, and total RNA was extracted from that blood. Four or five healthy volunteers served as TCR sequencing controls and were bled at day 0, 2 weeks and 6 weeks. Preparation of the library involved RACE. The run used a NextSeq 500. Library preparation attached unique molecular identifiers to individual cDNA molecules for quantitative, reproducible TCR counting. Per the original workflow: The median number of TCRs per sample was over 85,000, ranging from about 23,224 to 750,000. The Decombinator software suite was used to annotate V, J and CDR3 in the TCR reads. For the PS versus PT1 abundance plots, all samples were subsampled to the same number of TCRs (28,000). Expanded TCRs were defined as absent before sensitization and observed at least eight times at the 2-week time point. TCRdb cleaned the public reads at Q25 with fastp, built clones with MiXCR and kept in-frame beta chains. One record per CDR3 amino acid sequence lists the most common genes and DNA. V and J calls and clone size were set by TCRdb, not the authors. The sample table contains tens of thousands of distinct CDR3 sequences; only one count was recorded for 4.3% of them. The ten most abundant clones make up under 2% of the sample.

Study-wide conclusions, independent of this receptor: DPC sensitization did not change the number of TCRs with a frequency above 1 in 1000, and there was no evidence of changes in global repertoire structure. After repeated subsampling, changes were observed in the strength of the expansion versus patch-test correlation and in the threshold at which the correlation became significant.

Recombination linked TRBV6-2 or TRBV6-3 to TRBJ2-5, with the D gene call left open. The clonotype originates from a female donor in good health. Some clones in this sample may be carry-over from other donors' samples. What was sequenced was whole blood. The DNA reads TGTGCCAGCAGCCAACGTCAAGGTACCCAGTACTTC. The encoded protein is CASSQRQGTQYF.